Each of the 5 T cell receptor beta chains below was sequenced from the same sample in a study of tumor and adjacent non-tumor tissue in lung cancer. RNA was extracted from bulk tissue without any cell sorting. The normal lung tissue was taken more than 3 cm from the tumor edge. Three rounds of nested PCR, following a modified ARM-PCR protocol, produced the TCRbeta library. Each CDR3 protein gets one entry after TCRdb re-called the multiplex PCR reads with MiXCR. The sample has about 80,000 distinct CDR3 sequences; about four fifths are singletons. Sequencing was performed on distant non-tumor lung tissue. These receptors were collected from a man aged 60 to 69 with non-small cell lung cancer.

Turning to this clonotype: One junction end does not reproduce the germline sequence, and a read error may be involved. The chain recombines TRBV6-5 with TRBJ2-6, with TRBD2 identical over 10 bases. CDR1 is MNHEY, CDR2 SVGAGI, per germline. CDR3 length: 17 amino acids. CDR3 bases: TGTGCCAGCTTCCTAGCGGGAGCCAGCTCTGGGGCCAACGTCCTGAGTTTC. Translation: CASFLAGASSGANVLSF.

V is TRBV4-3 and J is TRBJ1-1; D is unresolved. Germline V gene data show CDR1 as LGHNA and CDR2 as YSLEER. CDR3 size: 15 residues. V was cut by 2 bases and J by 4 bases, with 14 bases left in between. As DNA, the CDR3 is TGCGCCAGCAGCCAATCGTCTAGGTTGAGCACTGAAGCTTTCTTT. Its protein is CASSQSSRLSTEAFF.

This rearrangement joins TRBV5-5 to TRBJ1-4; D remains ambiguous. The V and J ends lost 4 bases and 7 bases respectively, with 11 bases between them. CDR1 is SGHKS, CDR2 YYEKEE, per germline (reference sequence). The CDR3 runs 13 residues. CDR3 residues: CASSPMKGEKLFF. The CDR3 DNA is TGTGCCAGCAGCCCTATGAAGGGTGAAAAACTGTTTTTT.

The CDR3 DNA follows: TGTGCCAGCAGTTCCCCCCTGATCTGCCACTCCTACGAGCAGTACTTC. Translated: CASSSPLICHSYEQYF. The chain is built from TRBV28 and TRBJ2-7, with D unclear. This CDR3 region has 16 residues. Germline values: CDR1 MDHEN, CDR2 SYDVKM. V lost 4 bases, J lost 0 bases, and 16 bases lay in between.

The chain links TRBV20-1 to TRBJ2-1; TRBD2 matches at 10 bases. The CDR3 length is 15 residues. The V gene end was trimmed by 6 bases and the J gene end by 9 bases; junction bases not matched to a gene: 14. CDR1 and CDR2 (germline): DFQATT, SNEGSKA (reference sequence). The CDR3 DNA is TGCAGTGCGCTGGGACTAGCGAGCTCCTATATTGAGCAGTTCTTC. This gives the protein CSALGLASSYIEQFF.